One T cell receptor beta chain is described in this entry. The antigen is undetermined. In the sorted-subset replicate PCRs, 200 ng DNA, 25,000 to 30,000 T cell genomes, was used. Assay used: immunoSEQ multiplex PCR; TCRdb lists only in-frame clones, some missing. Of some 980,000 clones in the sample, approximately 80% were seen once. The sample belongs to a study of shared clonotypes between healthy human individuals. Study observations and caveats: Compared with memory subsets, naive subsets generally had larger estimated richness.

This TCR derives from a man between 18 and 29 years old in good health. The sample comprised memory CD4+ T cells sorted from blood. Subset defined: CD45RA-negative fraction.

This CDR3 is CASSQDRGNGEKLFF. As DNA, the CDR3 is TGCGCCAGCAGCCAAGATAGGGGAAATGGGGAAAAACTGTTTTTT. The chain combines TRBV4-3 with TRBJ1-4; the D gene is possibly TRBD1 (5 bases). Germline V gene data show CDR1 as LGHNA and CDR2 as YSLEER. This CDR3 comprises 15 residues. V lost 0 bases and J 8 bases, leaving 13 bases between the germline ends.